The 16 T cell receptor beta chains below come from one sample, sequenced in a study of long-term antiretroviral therapy in people with HIV. The run of the v3.0 immunoSEQ assay was at survey level. Produced via immunoSEQ multiplex PCR; TCRdb's table is partial and in-frame only. The sample records about 30,000 clones, more than 85% being singletons. The specimen comprised unsorted PBMCs, sampled 6.2 years after starting antiretroviral therapy. The receptors were sampled from a man aged 35 to 55 with HIV.

The rearrangement links TRBV20-1 to TRBJ1-4; D is uncertain. V lost 4 bases to trimming and J lost 6 bases, with 6 bases between them. The CDR3 is made up of 11 amino acids. Germline V gives CDR1 DFQATT, CDR2 SNEGSKA (reference sequence). CDR3 protein: CSANLDEKLFF. In nucleotides, the CDR3 is TGCAGTGCTAACTTGGATGAAAAACTGTTTTTT.

This chain links TRBV4-1 with TRBJ1-3; D gene uncertain. Per the germline V gene, CDR1 is MGHRA and CDR2 is YSYEKL. Deletions cut 0 bases from V and 0 bases from J, with 9 bases between. This CDR3 is 16 amino acids long. The CDR3 nucleotides are TGCGCCAGCAGCCAAGAAAGGTCCTCCTCTGGAAACACCATATATTTT. As protein: CASSQERSSSGNTIYF.

V usage is TRBV5-8 and J usage is TRBJ1-6; D remains ambiguous. Germline CDR1 is SGHTS and CDR2 is YDEGEE. This CDR3 spans 13 amino acids. V was pared by 3 bases and J by 3 bases, with 4 bases between. The CDR3 region is CASSSDYNSPLHF. The CDR3 region has the DNA TGTGCCAGCAGCTCGGACTATAATTCACCCCTCCACTTT.

This chain connects TRBV9 to TRBJ2-5; TRBD2 is a possible D gene (6 bases). Germline V gene lookup returns CDR1 SGDLS and CDR2 YYNGEE. The CDR3 contains 15 residues. V lost 0 bases to trimming and J lost 5 bases, with 14 bases between them. CDR3 nucleotides: TGTGCCAGCAGCGTAGACCAGGGAGGCTGGGAGACCCAGTACTTC. This encodes CASSVDQGGWETQYF.

The chain carries TRBV15 and TRBJ2-7; 9 nucleotides match TRBD2. The junction had 9 bases not matched to a gene; V was cut back by 3 bases and J by 3 bases. CDR3 length: 16 residues. In germline, CDR1 is LNHNV, CDR2 YYDKDF (reference sequence). The CDR3 sequence is CATSRVSGGGFYEQYF. CDR3 coding DNA: TGTGCCACCAGCAGGGTTAGCGGGGGCGGGTTCTACGAGCAGTACTTC.

This clone was counted a single time. This chain uses TRBV30 with TRBJ2-7; TRBD1 might be the D (6 bases). Germline V lookup: CDR1 GTSNPN, CDR2 SVGIG (reference sequence). There are 12 residues in the CDR3. The V end was cut by 8 bases, the J end by 1 base, with 12 bases between. The chain's CDR3 is CAQKQGSYEQYF. The CDR3 DNA is TGTGCCCAGAAACAGGGTTCCTACGAGCAGTACTTC. The variable domain in full, completed from reference TRBV30 and TRBJ2-7, reads SQTIHQWPATLVQPVGSPLSLECTVEGTSNPNLYWYRQAAGRGLQLLFYSVGIGQISSEVPQNLSASRPQDRQFILSSKKLLLSDSGFYLCAQKQGSYEQYFGPGTRLTVT.

This chain joins TRBV9 and TRBJ2-5, with D perhaps TRBD2 (5 bases). The CDR3 sequence is 14 residues long. The V gene lost 0 bases and the J gene lost 4 bases, with 10 bases spanning the gap. Per the germline V gene, CDR1 is SGDLS and CDR2 is YYNGEE. The DNA of the CDR3 is TGTGCCAGCAGCGTAGGAACAAGCGGAGAGACCCAGTACTTC. Translation gives CASSVGTSGETQYF.

J is TRBJ1-1 and V is TRBV6-1; no clear D. V was trimmed by 8 bases and J by 6 bases, leaving 13 bases between them. Germline V gene lookup returns CDR1 MNHNS and CDR2 SASEGT. This CDR3 is built from 12 residues. This CDR3 is CASQLGSPEAFF. The CDR3, as DNA: TGTGCCAGCCAGCTGGGTTCCCCTGAAGCTTTCTTT.

This chain joins TRBV19 and TRBJ2-1; 7 bases match TRBD2. V was clipped by 3 bases and J by 0 bases; unmatched bases: 8. This CDR3 has 17 residues. CDR1 and CDR2 (germline): LNHDA, SQIVND (reference sequence). The CDR3, as DNA: TGTGCCAGTAGTATTCCGACTAGCTGGGGCTCCTACAATGAGCAGTTCTTC. It translates to CASSIPTSWGSYNEQFF.

The V gene is TRBV28, the J gene TRBJ2-1; D gene uncertain. V lost 6 bases and J lost 9, with 9 bases in between. Germline lookup yields CDR1 MDHEN and CDR2 SYDVKM. This CDR3 has 11 residues. The CDR3 bases are TGTGCCAGCAGGGTCCTGGGTGAGCAGTTCTTC. This gives the protein CASRVLGEQFF.

The chain employs TRBV5-1 and TRBJ2-2; D not resolved. This CDR3 has 15 amino acids. V was shortened by 1 base and J by 0 bases, with 7 bases between the two germline ends. Per the germline V gene, CDR1 is SGHRS and CDR2 is YFSETQ. CDR3 DNA: TGCGCCAGCAGCTTGTCTAGAACGAACACCGGGGAGCTGTTTTTT. Protein sequence: CASSLSRTNTGELFF.

The gene calls are TRBV4-2 and TRBJ2-7, with D possibly matching TRBD1 (6 bases). Per the germline V gene, CDR1 is LGHNA and CDR2 is YNFKEQ. The CDR3 is 18 amino acids. V was clipped by 4 bases and J by 0 bases, with 22 bases between them. The CDR3 nucleotides are TGTGCCAGCAGCCCAATACAGGGAGTTGGAACGGACTCCTACGAGCAGTACTTC. Translated: CASSPIQGVGTDSYEQYF.

V and J are TRBV6-4 and TRBJ2-5, with 9 bases aligning to TRBD1. The CDR3 is made up of 13 amino acids. Germline lookup yields CDR1 MRHNA and CDR2 SNTAGT. After removal of 2 bases from V and 7 bases from J, the junction contained 2 bases not matched to a gene. CDR3 sequence: CASSDTGGRTQYF. For the CDR3, the DNA is TGTGCCAGCAGTGACACAGGGGGCCGGACCCAGTACTTC.

This clone was counted a single time. The rearrangement joins TRBV21-1 to TRBJ1-1. TRBV21-1 represents a pseudogene. The CDR3 totals 11 residues. The CDR3 DNA sequence: TGTGCCAGCAGCAATCGAAGGGCAGCTTTCTTT. Amino acids: CASSNRRAAFF.

The J gene is TRBJ1-3, the V gene TRBV7-5. TRBV7-5 has pseudogene status. The CDR3 contains 13 residues. DNA for the CDR3: TGTGCCAGAAGTGCTTTACCTGGAAACACCATATATTTT. Its translation: CARSALPGNTIYF.

The rearrangement joins TRBV2 to TRBJ2-1, with D unclear. CDR3 size: 15 residues. V dropped 6 bases and J dropped 8 bases, with 20 bases sitting between them. The germline V gene encodes CDR1 SNHLY and CDR2 FYNNEI. The CDR3 DNA reads as TGTGCCAGCAGACCCCTCATCTATCAGAACGATGAGCAGTTCTTC. This codes for CASRPLIYQNDEQFF. Variable domain in full (rest from reference TRBV2 and TRBJ2-1): EPEVTQTPSHQVTQMGQEVILRCVPISNHLYFYWYRQILGQKVEFLVSFYNNEISEKSEIFDDQFSVERPDGSNFTLKIRSTKLEDSAMYFCASRPLIYQNDEQFFGPGTRLTVL.